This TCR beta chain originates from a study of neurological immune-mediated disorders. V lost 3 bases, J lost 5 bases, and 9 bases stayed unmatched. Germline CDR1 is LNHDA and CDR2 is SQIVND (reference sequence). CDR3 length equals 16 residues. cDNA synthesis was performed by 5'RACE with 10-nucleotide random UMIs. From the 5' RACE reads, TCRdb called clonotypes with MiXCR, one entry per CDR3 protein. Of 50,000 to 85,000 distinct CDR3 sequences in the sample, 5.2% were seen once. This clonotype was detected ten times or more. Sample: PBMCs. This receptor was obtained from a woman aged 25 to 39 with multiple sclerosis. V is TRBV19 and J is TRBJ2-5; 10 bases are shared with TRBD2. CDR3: CASSIGAGGPQETQYF. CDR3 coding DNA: TGTGCCAGTAGTATCGGAGCGGGGGGGCCGCAGGAGACCCAGTACTTC.